This TCR beta chain was documented in a study of T-cell reconstitution after alpha-beta-depleted transplantation in children. Trimming pared 4 bases from V and 0 bases from J, leaving 19 bases between. This CDR3 is built from 18 residues. CDR1 is SGHAT and CDR2 is FQDESV in the germline V gene (reference sequence). Unique molecular identifiers were used to barcode this TCRbeta library. TCRdb ran MiXCR on the PCR reads and lists one entry per CDR3 protein. The sample consists of some 530,000 distinct CDR3 sequences, around 13% of them appearing once. This chain connects TRBV11-1 to TRBJ2-1; D is possibly TRBD1 (5 bases). The starting material was PBMCs from the stem cell graft donor, obtained from the stem cell graft. The TCR sequence derives from a human donor who donated a stem cell graft to a child with combined immunodeficiency. The CDR3 sequence is CASSSLPGADSSYNEQFF. In DNA, the CDR3 is TGTGCCAGCAGCTCCCTCCCTGGGGCGGATAGCTCCTACAATGAGCAGTTCTTC.